The rows below give T cell receptor beta chains drawn from one sample of a study of metastatic and nonmetastatic thyroid tumors. TCRdb re-called the PCR reads through MiXCR. Among roughly 20,000 clones listed, roughly 17% were seen once. Source material: blood. Receptors were obtained from a male donor with papillary thyroid cancer or a benign thyroid nodule (not recorded which). Some clones in this sample may be carry-over from other donors' samples. Both conserved end residues are part of each CDR3. The order of the fields is clone size, J gene, D gene, V gene, CDR3 protein, CDR3 DNA. D genes are given only for firm matches. For some rows the clone size is stated as once, few or many, or as a class when expanded; others skip it.

>medium-sized|TRBJ1-2|.|TRBV11-2
CASSYDSIYGYTF
TGTGCCAGCAGCTACGACAGCATCTATGGCTACACCTTC
>many|TRBJ2-3|TRBD2|TRBV5-4
CASSFVGAGGGTDTQYF
TGTGCCAGCAGCTTCGTCGGAGCGGGAGGTGGGACAGATACGCAGTATTTT
>many|TRBJ1-1|.|TRBV20-1
CSAIPATEAFF
TGCAGTGCTATCCCGGCAACTGAAGCTTTCTTT
>many|TRBJ1-2|TRBD1|TRBV19
CATRDSPNYGYTF
TGTGCCACCCGGGACAGCCCGAACTATGGCTACACCTTC
>many|TRBJ2-7|TRBD2|TRBV6-2/TRBV6-3
CASSYGTSAYEQYF
TGTGCCAGCAGTTACGGGACTAGCGCCTACGAGCAGTACTTC
>many|TRBJ1-6|.|TRBV28
CASSLQDDMLTPLHF
TGTGCCAGCAGTCTACAGGACGATATGCTCACACCCCTCCACTTT
>many|TRBJ1-6|.|TRBV30
CAWSVPGTVTHSPLHF
TGTGCCTGGAGTGTCCCAGGGACCGTGACTCATTCACCCCTCCACTTT
>medium-sized|TRBJ1-3|.|TRBV6-1
CASSRLQDSGNTIYF
TGTGCCAGCAGCCGCCTACAGGACTCTGGAAACACCATATATTTT
>many|TRBJ2-7|TRBD1|TRBV2
CASLKQGASYEQYF
TGTGCCAGCCTAAAACAGGGGGCCTCCTACGAGCAGTACTTC
>many|TRBJ2-5|.|TRBV18
CASSPVEVNEETQYF
TGTGCCAGCTCACCAGTAGAGGTTAACGAGGAGACCCAGTACTTC
>many|TRBJ2-1|.|TRBV24-1
CATSPGGHEQFF
TGTGCCACCAGTCCCGGGGGCCATGAGCAGTTCTTC
>many|TRBJ2-7|TRBD1|TRBV14
CASSQTGGVFSYEQYF
TGTGCCAGCAGCCAGACAGGGGGCGTGTTCTCCTACGAGCAGTACTTC
>.|TRBJ2-7|.|TRBV19
CASSTLEVPNYDQYF
TGTGCCAGTAGTACATTAGAAGTCCCAAATTACGATCAGTACTTC
>many|TRBJ1-3|.|TRBV11-1
CASSLTGPSNSGNTIYF
TGTGCCAGCAGCTTAACCGGACCCAGCAACTCTGGAAACACCATATATTTT
>.|TRBJ1-3|.|TRBV6-2/TRBV6-3
CASNTGMRNTIYF
TGTGCCAGCAATACAGGAATGCGAAACACCATATATTTT
>many|TRBJ2-5|TRBD1|TRBV29-1
CSVAGGGETQYF
TGCAGCGTGGCAGGGGGCGGGGAGACCCAGTACTTC
>many|TRBJ1-1|.|TRBV2
CASSEALRGEAFF
TGTGCCAGCAGTGAAGCGCTTAGGGGAGAAGCTTTCTTT